The clone carrying this TCR beta chain was seen only once. This sample is part of a study of blood T cell repertoires in COVID-19. Overall study: Acute and convalescent COVID-19 specimens originated in the United States, Italy and Spain. PBMCs, B-cell-depleted T cells, or T cells were the source of the cDNA or gDNA that made up the material.

Original methodology: Reference gene primer amplification gave estimated nucleated cell counts. The repertoire was sequenced with immunoSEQ multiplex PCR; TCRdb's copy has only in-frame clones and lacks some. That table furnishes V, J and clone size, whereas the DNA furnished D and trimming. This sample carries roughly 130,000 clones, 90% of them seen once, and the ten largest clones take about 3.5%. The sequenced material came from peripheral blood. The receptor comes from a middle-aged man with active COVID-19.

As DNA, the CDR3 is TGTGCCAGCAGCTTATTATCTAGCGGCACAGATACGCAGTATTTT. Translated, it gives CASSLLSSGTDTQYF. The chain joins TRBV11-3 to TRBJ2-3, with a weak D call TRBD2 (6 bases). Trimming pared 2 bases from V and 1 base from J, leaving 10 bases between. Germline loops: CDR1 SGHNT, CDR2 YENEEA. This CDR3 comprises 15 residues.